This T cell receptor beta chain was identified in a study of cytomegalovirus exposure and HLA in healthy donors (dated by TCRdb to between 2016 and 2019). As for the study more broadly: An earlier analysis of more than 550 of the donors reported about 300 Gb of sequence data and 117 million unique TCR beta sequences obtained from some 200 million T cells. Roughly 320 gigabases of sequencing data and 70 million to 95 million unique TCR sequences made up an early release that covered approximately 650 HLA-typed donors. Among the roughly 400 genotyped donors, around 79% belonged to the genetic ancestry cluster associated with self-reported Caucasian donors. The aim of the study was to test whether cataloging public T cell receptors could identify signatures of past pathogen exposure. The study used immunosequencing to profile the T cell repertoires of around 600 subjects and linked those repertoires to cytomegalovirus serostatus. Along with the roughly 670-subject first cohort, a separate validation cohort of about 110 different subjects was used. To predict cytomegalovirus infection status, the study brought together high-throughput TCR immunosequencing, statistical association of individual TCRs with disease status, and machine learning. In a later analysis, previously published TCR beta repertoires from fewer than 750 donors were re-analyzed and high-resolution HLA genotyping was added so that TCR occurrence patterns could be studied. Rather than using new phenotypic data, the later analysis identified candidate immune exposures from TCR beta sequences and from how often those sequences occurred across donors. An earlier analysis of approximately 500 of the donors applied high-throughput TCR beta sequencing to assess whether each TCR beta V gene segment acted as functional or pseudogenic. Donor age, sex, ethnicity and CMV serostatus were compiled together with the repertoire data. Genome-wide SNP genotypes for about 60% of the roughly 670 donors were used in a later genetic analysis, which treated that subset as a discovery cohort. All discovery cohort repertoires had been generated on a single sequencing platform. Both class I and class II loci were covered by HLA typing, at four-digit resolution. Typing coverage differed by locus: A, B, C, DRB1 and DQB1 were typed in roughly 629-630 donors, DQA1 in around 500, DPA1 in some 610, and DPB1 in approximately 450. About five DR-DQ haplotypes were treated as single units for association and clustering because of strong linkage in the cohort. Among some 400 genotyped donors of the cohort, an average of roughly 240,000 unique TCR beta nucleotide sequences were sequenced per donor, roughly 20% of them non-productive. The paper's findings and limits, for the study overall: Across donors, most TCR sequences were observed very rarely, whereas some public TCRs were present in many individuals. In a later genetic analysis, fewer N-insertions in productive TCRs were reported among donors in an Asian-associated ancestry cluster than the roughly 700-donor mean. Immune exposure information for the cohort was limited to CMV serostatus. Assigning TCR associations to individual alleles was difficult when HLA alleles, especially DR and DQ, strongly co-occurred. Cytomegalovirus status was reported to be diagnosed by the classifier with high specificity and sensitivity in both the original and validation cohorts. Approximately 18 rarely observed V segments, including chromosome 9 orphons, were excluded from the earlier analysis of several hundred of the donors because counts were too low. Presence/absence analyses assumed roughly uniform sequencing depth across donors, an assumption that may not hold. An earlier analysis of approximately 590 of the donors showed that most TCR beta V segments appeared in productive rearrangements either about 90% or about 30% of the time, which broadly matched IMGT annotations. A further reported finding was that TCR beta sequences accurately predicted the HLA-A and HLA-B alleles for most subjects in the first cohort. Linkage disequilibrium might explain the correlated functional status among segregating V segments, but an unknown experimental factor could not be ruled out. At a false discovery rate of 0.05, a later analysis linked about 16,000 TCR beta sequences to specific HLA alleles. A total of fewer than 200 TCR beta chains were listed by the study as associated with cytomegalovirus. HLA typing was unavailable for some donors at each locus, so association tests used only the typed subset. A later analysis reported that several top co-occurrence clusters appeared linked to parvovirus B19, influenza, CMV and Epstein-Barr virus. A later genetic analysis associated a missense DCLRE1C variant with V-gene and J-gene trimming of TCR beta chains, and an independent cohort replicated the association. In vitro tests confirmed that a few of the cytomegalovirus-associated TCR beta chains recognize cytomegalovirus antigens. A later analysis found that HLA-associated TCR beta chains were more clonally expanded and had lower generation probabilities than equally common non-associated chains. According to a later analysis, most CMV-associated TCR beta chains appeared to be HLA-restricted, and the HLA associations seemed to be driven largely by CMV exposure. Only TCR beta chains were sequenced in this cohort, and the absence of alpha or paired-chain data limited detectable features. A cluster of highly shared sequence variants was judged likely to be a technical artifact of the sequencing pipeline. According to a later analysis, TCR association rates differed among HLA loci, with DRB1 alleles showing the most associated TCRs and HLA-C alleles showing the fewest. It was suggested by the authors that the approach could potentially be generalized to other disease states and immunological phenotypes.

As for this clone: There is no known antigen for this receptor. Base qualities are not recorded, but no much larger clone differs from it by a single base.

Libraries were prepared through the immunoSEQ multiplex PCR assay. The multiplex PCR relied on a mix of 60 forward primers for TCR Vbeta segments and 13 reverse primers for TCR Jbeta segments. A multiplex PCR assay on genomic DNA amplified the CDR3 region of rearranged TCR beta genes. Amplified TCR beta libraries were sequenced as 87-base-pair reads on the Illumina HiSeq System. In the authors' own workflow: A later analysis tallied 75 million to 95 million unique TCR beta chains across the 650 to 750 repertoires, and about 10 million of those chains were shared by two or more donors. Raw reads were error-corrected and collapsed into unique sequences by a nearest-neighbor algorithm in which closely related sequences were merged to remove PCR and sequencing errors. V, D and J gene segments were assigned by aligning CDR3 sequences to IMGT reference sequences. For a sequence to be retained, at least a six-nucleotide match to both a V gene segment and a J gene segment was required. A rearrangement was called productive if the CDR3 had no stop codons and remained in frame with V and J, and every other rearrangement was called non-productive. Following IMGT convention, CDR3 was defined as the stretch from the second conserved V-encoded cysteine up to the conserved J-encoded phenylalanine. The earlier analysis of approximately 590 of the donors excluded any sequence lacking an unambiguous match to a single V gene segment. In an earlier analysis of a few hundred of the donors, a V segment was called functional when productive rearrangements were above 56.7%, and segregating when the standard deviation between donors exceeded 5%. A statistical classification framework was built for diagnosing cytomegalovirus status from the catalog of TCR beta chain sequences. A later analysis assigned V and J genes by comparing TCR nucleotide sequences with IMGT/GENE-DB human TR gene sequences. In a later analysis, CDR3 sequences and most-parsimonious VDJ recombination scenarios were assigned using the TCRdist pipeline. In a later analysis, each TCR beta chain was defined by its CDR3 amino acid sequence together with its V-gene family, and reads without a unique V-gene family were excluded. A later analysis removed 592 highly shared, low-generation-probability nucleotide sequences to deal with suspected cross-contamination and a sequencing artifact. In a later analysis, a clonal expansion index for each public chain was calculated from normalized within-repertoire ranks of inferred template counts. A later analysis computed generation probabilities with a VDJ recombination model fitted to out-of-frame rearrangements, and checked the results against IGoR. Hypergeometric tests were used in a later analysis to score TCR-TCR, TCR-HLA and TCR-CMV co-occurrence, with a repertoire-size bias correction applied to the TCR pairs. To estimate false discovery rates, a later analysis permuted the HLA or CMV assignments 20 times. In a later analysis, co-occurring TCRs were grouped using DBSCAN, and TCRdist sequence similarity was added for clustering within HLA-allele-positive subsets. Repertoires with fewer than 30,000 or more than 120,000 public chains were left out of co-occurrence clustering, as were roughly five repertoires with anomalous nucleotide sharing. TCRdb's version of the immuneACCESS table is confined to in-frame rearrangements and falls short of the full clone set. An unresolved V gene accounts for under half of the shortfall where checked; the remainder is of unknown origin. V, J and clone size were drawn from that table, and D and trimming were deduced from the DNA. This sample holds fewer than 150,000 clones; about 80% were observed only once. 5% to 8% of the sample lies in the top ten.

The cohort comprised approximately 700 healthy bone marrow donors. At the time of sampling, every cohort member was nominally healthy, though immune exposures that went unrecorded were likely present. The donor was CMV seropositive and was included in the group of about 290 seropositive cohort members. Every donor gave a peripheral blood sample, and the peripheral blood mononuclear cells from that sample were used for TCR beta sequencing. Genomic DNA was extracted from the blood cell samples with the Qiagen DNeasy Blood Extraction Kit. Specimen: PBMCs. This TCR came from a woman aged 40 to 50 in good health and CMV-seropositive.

The DNA sequence is TGCGCCAGCAGCGGTGGAGGACAGCCTAGCACAGATACGCAGTATTTT. The encoded protein is CASSGGGQPSTDTQYF. The chain links TRBV5-1 with TRBJ2-3, with a weak D call of TRBD1 (6 bases match). CDR1 and CDR2, looked up from the germline V gene, are SGHRS and YFSETQ. Counted from cysteine to phenylalanine, this CDR3 has 16 amino acids. This entry keeps only the CDR3 DNA: 48 bases, framed from base 1. Deletion took 4 bases off V and 0 bases off J, with a span of 15 bases between the germline ends.